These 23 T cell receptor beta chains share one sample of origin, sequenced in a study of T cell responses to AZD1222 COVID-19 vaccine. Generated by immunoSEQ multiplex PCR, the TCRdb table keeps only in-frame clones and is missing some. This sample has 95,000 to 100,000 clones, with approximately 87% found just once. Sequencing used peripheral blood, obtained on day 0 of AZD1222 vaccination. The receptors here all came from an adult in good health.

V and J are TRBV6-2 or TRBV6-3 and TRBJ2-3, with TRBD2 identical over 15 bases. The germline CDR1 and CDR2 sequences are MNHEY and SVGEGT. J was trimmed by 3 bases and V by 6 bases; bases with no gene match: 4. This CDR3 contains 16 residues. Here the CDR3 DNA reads TGTGCCAGCAGCCGTGGACTAGCGGGAGGGACAGATACGCAGTATTTT. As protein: CASSRGLAGGTDTQYF.

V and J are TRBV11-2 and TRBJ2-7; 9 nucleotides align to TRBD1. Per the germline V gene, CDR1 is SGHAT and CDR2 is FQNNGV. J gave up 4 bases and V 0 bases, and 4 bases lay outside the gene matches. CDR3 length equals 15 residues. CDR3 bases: TGTGCCAGCAGCTTAGATGGGACAGGGATTTACGAGCAGTACTTC. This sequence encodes CASSLDGTGIYEQYF.

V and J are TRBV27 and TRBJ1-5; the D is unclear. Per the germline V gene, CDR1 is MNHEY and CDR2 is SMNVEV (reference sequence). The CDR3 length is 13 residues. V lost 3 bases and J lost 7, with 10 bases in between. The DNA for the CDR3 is TGTGCCAGCAGTTTCCGGGAAGAGCAGCCCCAGCATTTT. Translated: CASSFREEQPQHF.

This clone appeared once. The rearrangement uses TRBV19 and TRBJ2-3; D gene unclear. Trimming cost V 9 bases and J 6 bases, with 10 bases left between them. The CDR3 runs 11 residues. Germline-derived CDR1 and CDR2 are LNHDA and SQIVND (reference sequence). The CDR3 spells CASQRTDTQYF. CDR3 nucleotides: TGTGCCAGCCAACGGACCGATACGCAGTATTTT. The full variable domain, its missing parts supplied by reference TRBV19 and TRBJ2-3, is DGGITQSPKYLFRKEGQNVTLSCEQNLNHDAMYWYRQDPGQGLRLIYYSQIVNDFQKGDIAEGYSVSREKKESFPLTVTSAQKNPTAFYLCASQRTDTQYFGPGTRLTVL.

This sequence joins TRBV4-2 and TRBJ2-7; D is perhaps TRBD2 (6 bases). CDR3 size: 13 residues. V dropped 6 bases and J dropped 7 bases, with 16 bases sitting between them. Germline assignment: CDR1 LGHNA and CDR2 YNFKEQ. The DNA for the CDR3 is TGTGCCAGCAGTCCCCGACTAGAGGGGGAGCAGTACTTC. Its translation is CASSPRLEGEQYF.

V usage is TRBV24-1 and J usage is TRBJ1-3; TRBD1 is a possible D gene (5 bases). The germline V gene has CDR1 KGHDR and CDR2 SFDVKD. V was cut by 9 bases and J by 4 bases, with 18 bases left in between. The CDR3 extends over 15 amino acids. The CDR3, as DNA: TGTGCCACCTCTTCAGGGTCGGCGGCCGGAAACACCATATATTTT. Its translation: CATSSGSAAGNTIYF.

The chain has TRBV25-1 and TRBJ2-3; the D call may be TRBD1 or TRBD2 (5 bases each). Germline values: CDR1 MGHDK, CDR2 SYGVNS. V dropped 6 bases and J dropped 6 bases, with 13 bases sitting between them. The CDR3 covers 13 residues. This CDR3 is CASSGDVSDTQYF. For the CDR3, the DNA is TGTGCCAGCAGCGGGGACGTGTCGGATACGCAGTATTTT.

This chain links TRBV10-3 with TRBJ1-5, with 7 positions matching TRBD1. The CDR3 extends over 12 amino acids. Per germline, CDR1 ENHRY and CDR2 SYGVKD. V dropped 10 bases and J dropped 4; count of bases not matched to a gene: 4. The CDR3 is CASRDSNQPQHF. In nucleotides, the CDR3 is TGTGCCAGCAGGGACAGTAATCAGCCCCAGCATTTT.

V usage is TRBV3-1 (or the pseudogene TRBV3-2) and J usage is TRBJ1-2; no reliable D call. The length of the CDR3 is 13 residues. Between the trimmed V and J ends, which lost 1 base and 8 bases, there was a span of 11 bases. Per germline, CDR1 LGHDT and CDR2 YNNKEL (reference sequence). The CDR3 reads CASSQVHVSGYTF. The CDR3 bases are TGTGCCAGCAGCCAAGTCCACGTGTCCGGCTACACCTTC.

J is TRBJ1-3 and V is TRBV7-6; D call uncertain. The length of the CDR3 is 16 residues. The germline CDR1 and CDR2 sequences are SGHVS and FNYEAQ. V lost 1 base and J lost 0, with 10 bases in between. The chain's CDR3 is CASSLGRPSSGNTIYF. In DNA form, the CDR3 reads TGTGCCAGCAGCTTAGGCAGGCCAAGCTCTGGAAACACCATATATTTT.

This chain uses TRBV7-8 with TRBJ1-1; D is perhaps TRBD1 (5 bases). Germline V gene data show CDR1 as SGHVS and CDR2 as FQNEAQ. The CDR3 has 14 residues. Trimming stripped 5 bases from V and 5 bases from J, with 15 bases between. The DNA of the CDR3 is TGTGCCAGCAGCCGAGACAGTAAGGGTACTGAAGCTTTCTTT. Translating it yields CASSRDSKGTEAFF.

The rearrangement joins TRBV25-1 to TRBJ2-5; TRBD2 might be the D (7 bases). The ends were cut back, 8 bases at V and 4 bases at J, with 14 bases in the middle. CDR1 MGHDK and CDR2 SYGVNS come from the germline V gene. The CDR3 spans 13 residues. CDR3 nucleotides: TGTGCCAGCCGGAGGGGGGGGTTAGAGACCCAGTACTTC. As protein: CASRRGGLETQYF.

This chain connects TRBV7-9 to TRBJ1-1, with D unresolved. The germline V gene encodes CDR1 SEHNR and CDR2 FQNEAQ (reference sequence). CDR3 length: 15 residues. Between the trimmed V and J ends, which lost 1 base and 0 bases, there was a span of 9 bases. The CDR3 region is CASSLGGGMNTEAFF. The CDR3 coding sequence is TGTGCCAGCAGCTTAGGGGGTGGGATGAACACTGAAGCTTTCTTT.

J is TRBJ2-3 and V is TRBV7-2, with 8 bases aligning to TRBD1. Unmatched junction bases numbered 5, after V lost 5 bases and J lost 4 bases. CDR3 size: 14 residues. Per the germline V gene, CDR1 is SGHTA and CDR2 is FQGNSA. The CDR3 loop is CASSQDRVPDTQYF. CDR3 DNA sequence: TGTGCCAGCAGCCAGGACAGGGTGCCAGATACGCAGTATTTT.

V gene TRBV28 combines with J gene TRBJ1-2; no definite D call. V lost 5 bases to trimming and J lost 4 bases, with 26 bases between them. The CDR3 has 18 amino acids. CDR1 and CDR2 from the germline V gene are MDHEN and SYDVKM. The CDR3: CASSGLTADSLWGYGYTF. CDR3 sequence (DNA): TGTGCCAGCAGTGGCCTGACGGCAGATTCACTATGGGGCTATGGCTACACCTTC.

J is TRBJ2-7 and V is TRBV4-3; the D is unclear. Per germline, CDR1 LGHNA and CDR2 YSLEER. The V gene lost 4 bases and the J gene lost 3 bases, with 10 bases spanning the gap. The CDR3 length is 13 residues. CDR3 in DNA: TGCGCCAGCAGCCCCAACCCAGGCTACGAGCAGTACTTC. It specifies CASSPNPGYEQYF.

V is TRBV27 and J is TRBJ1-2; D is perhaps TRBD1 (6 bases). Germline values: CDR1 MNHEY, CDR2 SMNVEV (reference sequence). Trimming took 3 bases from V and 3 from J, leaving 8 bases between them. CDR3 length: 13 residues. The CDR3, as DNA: TGTGCCAGCAGTTTCGGACAGCACTATGGCTACACCTTC. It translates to CASSFGQHYGYTF.

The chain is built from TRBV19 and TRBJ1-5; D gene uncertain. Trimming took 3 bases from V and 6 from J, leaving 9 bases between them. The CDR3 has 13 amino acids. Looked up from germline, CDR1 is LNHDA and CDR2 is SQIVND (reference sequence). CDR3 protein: CASSIQEAQPQHF. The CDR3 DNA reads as TGTGCCAGTAGTATCCAGGAGGCTCAGCCCCAGCATTTT.

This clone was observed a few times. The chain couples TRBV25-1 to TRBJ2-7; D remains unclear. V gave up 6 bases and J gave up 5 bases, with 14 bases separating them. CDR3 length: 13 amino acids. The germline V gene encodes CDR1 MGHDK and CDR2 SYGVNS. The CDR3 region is CASSTPPRNEQYF. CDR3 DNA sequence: TGTGCCAGCAGCACTCCCCCAAGGAACGAGCAGTACTTC.

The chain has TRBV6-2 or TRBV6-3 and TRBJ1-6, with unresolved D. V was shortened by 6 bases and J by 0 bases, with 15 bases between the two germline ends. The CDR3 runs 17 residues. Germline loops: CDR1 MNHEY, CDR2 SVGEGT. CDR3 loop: CASSHLSQSSYNSPLHF. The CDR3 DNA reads TGTGCCAGCAGCCACTTGTCCCAGAGCTCCTATAATTCACCCCTCCACTTT.

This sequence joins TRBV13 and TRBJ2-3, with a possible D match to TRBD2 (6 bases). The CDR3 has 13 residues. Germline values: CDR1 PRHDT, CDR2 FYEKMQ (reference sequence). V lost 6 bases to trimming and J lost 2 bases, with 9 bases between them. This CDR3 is CASSGTSTDTQYF. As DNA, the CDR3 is TGTGCCAGCAGTGGGACTTCCACAGATACGCAGTATTTT.

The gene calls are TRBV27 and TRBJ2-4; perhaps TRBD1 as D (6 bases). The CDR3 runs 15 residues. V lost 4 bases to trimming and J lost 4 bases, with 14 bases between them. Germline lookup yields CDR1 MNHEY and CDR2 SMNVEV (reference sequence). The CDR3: CASSSQGTPKNIQYF. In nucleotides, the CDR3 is TGTGCCAGCAGTTCTCAGGGGACCCCAAAAAACATTCAGTACTTC.

Here the CDR3 DNA reads TGTGCCAGCAGCGCCGGGGGAGCGGGAAATCAGCCCCAGCATTTT. Translating gives CASSAGGAGNQPQHF. V is TRBV7-9 and J is TRBJ1-5; perhaps TRBD1 as D (5 bases). This CDR3 region has 15 residues. Germline-derived CDR1 and CDR2 are SEHNR and FQNEAQ (reference sequence). The V end was cut by 5 bases, the J end by 4 bases, with 15 bases between.